This T cell receptor (beta chain) was sequenced during a study of HIV-infected patients and healthy controls. Study-wide results and limits: HIV-infected repertoires had significantly higher mean Gini indices than controls, possibly reflecting oligoclonality.

The CDR3 length is 15 residues. Trimming took off 3 bases at V and 0 bases at J, with 9 bases between the two ends. Germline assignment: CDR1 MDHEN and CDR2 SYDVKM. A remark on this clonotype: Its antigen is undetermined.

Around 500 ng RNA was reverse transcribed with alpha and beta constant-region primers. Alpha and beta chain libraries were made separately by chain-specific third strand synthesis with multiplexing indices. TCRdb reprocessed the 5' RACE reads with MiXCR, giving one entry per CDR3 protein. The table records around 19,000 distinct CDR3 sequences, almost 9% of them present only once. Whole blood was used without fractionation, so all unsorted peripheral T cells were included. A roughly 2.4 ml peripheral blood sample was taken for RNA. The specimen was blood. V usage is TRBV28 and J usage is TRBJ2-1; maybe TRBD2 (6 bases). The clonotype was recovered from an adult in good health. Written as DNA, the CDR3 is TGTGCCAGCAGTTTTGACGGGGGCTCCTACAATGAGCAGTTCTTC. Amino acids: CASSFDGGSYNEQFF.